The 19 T cell receptor beta chains presented below share a single source sample, sequenced in a study of blood T cell repertoires in COVID-19. This table comes from immunoSEQ multiplex PCR, and its TCRdb copy is limited to in-frame clones, with some not included. The sample has roughly 120,000 clones; 70% to 85% are singletons. The specimen was peripheral blood. Receptors were obtained from an older woman with acute or convalescent COVID-19.

The chain carries TRBV7-9 and TRBJ2-1; 7 bases align to TRBD2. Trimming at V came to 5 bases and at J to 0 bases, leaving 4 bases not matched to a gene. Germline CDR1 reads SEHNR; CDR2 reads FQNEAQ (reference sequence). This CDR3 region has 15 residues. This chain's CDR3 is CASSLGGGSYNEQFF. The CDR3 region has the DNA TGTGCCAGCAGCCTGGGGGGGGGCTCCTACAATGAGCAGTTCTTC. Using reference TRBV7-9 and TRBJ2-1 for the parts outside the CDR3, the full variable domain is DTGVSQNPRHKITKRGQNVTFRCDPISEHNRLYWYRQTLGQGPEFLTYFQNEAQLEKSRLLSDRFSAERPKGSFSTLEIQRTEQGDSAMYLCASSLGGGSYNEQFFGPGTRLTVL.

The CDR3 DNA reads as TGCAGCGCTAAGGACCCCGGCGGGGAGCAGTTCTTC. Protein product: CSAKDPGGEQFF. This rearrangement joins TRBV29-1 to TRBJ2-1, with D maybe TRBD2 (5 bases). This CDR3 is 12 amino acids long. Trimming left V 7 bases short and J 10 bases short, with 17 bases between. CDR1 is SQVTM, CDR2 ANQGSEA, per germline.

The J gene is TRBJ1-2, the V gene TRBV7-2; D possibly corresponds to TRBD1 (6 bases). CDR1 SGHTA and CDR2 FQGNSA come from the germline V gene. Trimming pared 4 bases from V and 0 bases from J, leaving 12 bases between. CDR3 length: 15 residues. The CDR3 reads CASSSYWTANYGYTF. In DNA, the CDR3 is TGTGCCAGCAGCTCATACTGGACAGCTAACTATGGCTACACCTTC. Looking up the rest from reference TRBV7-2 and TRBJ1-2 gives the full variable domain: GAGVSQSPSNKVTEKGKDVELRCDPISGHTALYWYRQSLGQGLEFLIYFQGNSAPDKSGLPSDRFSAERTGGSVSTLTIQRTQQEDSAVYLCASSSYWTANYGYTFGSGTRLTVV.

The V and J genes are TRBV2 and TRBJ1-6; 8 bases fit TRBD1. Germline V gives CDR1 SNHLY, CDR2 FYNNEI. Trimming cost V 6 bases and J 7 bases; bases outside gene matches: 2. The CDR3 length is 13 residues. The CDR3 is CASSGQGNSPLHF. In DNA, the CDR3 is TGTGCCAGCAGCGGACAGGGAAATTCACCCCTCCACTTT. Filled out from reference TRBV2 and TRBJ1-6, the complete variable domain reads EPEVTQTPSHQVTQMGQEVILRCVPISNHLYFYWYRQILGQKVEFLVSFYNNEISEKSEIFDDQFSVERPDGSNFTLKIRSTKLEDSAMYFCASSGQGNSPLHFGNGTRLTVT.

The rearrangement uses TRBV10-2 and TRBJ1-6; D is undetermined. CDR1 and CDR2 (germline): WSHSY, SAAADI. V dropped 6 bases and J dropped 5 bases, with 8 bases sitting between them. This CDR3 region has 13 residues. For the CDR3, the DNA is TGCGCCAGCAGAAGAGAGGATAATTCACCCCTCCACTTT. This sequence encodes CASRREDNSPLHF.

The chain employs TRBV5-1 and TRBJ1-1, with 7 bases aligning to TRBD1. Germline V CDR1 and CDR2: SGHRS, YFSETQ. The CDR3 extends over 12 amino acids. The trim removed 0 bases at V and 7 bases at J, leaving 0 bases unmatched. In DNA, the CDR3 is TGCGCCAGCAGCTTGGGGGACAGTGAAGCTTTCTTT. Amino acids: CASSLGDSEAFF. Based on the CDR3 plus reference TRBV5-1 and TRBJ1-1, the full variable domain is KAGVTQTPRYLIKTRGQQVTLSCSPISGHRSVSWYQQTPGQGLQFLFEYFSETQRNKGNFPGRFSGRQFSNSRSEMNVSTLELGDSALYLCASSLGDSEAFFGQGTRLTVV.

The V and J genes are TRBV14 and TRBJ1-2; possible D gene TRBD1, 5 bases. Trimming removed 5 bases from V and 8 bases from J, with 15 bases in between. Germline V gene lookup returns CDR1 SGHDN and CDR2 FVKESK. The CDR3 covers 13 residues. CDR3 protein: CASSLWGSGGYTF. CDR3 nucleotide sequence: TGTGCCAGCAGCTTATGGGGATCAGGGGGCTACACCTTC.

This sequence joins TRBV12-3 or TRBV12-4 and TRBJ2-1; 11 bases agree with TRBD2. V trimming: 9 bases; J trimming: 5 bases; junction bases outside the gene matches: 3. This CDR3 comprises 13 residues. As DNA, the CDR3 is TGTGCCAGTAGGACTAGCGGGCACAATGAGCAGTTCTTC. Translated: CASRTSGHNEQFF.

V usage is TRBV29-1 and J usage is TRBJ2-5, with D possibly matching TRBD1 (6 bases). Germline V lookup: CDR1 SQVTM, CDR2 ANQGSEA. CDR3 length: 15 amino acids. With 7 bases removed from V and 5 bases from J, the gap between germline ends came to 23 bases. CDR3 in DNA: TGCAGCGCCCTTCCACAGGGAAGAGATGGGGAGACCCAGTACTTC. This translates into CSALPQGRDGETQYF.

The chain is built from TRBV19 and TRBJ2-7; the match to TRBD1 covers 7 bases. The CDR3 has 14 residues. V shed 6 bases, J shed 4 bases, and the junction held 9 bases outside the gene matches. The germline CDR1 and CDR2 sequences are LNHDA and SQIVND (reference sequence). In nucleotides, the CDR3 is TGTGCCAGTAGGAAGGACAGGTCAGAGTACGAGCAGTACTTC. It is translated as CASRKDRSEYEQYF.

The CDR3 nucleotides read TGTGCCAGCAGTTTAGGAGGGGGCGACCCCTCCTACGAGCAGTACTTC. Protein: CASSLGGGDPSYEQYF. This chain joins TRBV27 and TRBJ2-7; tentative D call: TRBD1 (7 bases). The CDR3 is 16 amino acids. Looked up from germline, CDR1 is MNHEY and CDR2 is SMNVEV (reference sequence). V lost 2 bases to trimming and J lost 0 bases, with 14 bases between them.

The chain uses TRBV18 and TRBJ1-6; D gene uncertain. The CDR3 consists of 14 residues. Germline CDR1 and CDR2: KGHSH and LQKENI. The V end was cut by 1 base, the J end by 7 bases, with 8 bases between. The CDR3 sequence: CASSPQGENSPLHF. The CDR3 DNA follows: TGTGCCAGCTCACCACAGGGAGAGAATTCACCCCTCCACTTT. Looking up the rest from reference TRBV18 and TRBJ1-6 gives the full variable domain: NAGVMQNPRHLVRRRGQEARLRCSPMKGHSHVYWYRQLPEEGLKFMVYLQKENIIDESGMPKERFSAEFPKEGPSILRIQQVVRGDSAAYFCASSPQGENSPLHFGNGTRLTVT.

This clone was seen just once. The chain combines TRBV18 with TRBJ1-2; TRBD1 agrees at 9 bases. Germline CDR1 KGHSH, CDR2 LQKENI. The CDR3 totals 15 residues. Trimming removed 3 bases from V and 4 bases from J; junction bases left unmatched: 6. The DNA of the CDR3 is TGTGCCAGCTCACCGGACAGGGGCGCTTCCTATGGCTACACCTTC. Its protein product is CASSPDRGASYGYTF.

The V gene is TRBV6-5, the J gene TRBJ1-6; a weak D match, TRBD1 (5 bases). The CDR3 contains 15 residues. Trimming took 6 bases from V and 7 from J, leaving 16 bases between them. Germline V gene data show CDR1 as MNHEY and CDR2 as SVGAGI. CDR3 residues: CASRSSPGINSPLHF. CDR3 DNA sequence: TGTGCCAGCAGATCCTCCCCAGGGATCAATTCACCCCTCCACTTT.

The chain employs TRBV10-3 and TRBJ1-5, with D hard to call. V was shortened by 8 bases and J by 0 bases, with 11 bases between the two germline ends. The CDR3 is 14 residues long. Per germline, CDR1 ENHRY and CDR2 SYGVKD. CDR3 sequence reads: CAIAADYSNQPQHF. The CDR3 DNA follows: TGTGCCATCGCTGCAGATTATAGCAATCAGCCCCAGCATTTT.

This rearrangement joins TRBV3-1 (or the pseudogene TRBV3-2) to TRBJ1-1; TRBD1 aligns across 9 bases. Germline V CDR1 and CDR2: LGHDT, YNNKEL (reference sequence). The ends lost 4 bases at V and 12 bases at J; junction bases unmatched: 15. CDR3 length: 15 amino acids. The CDR3 bases are TGTGCCAGCAGCCTTACGGGACAGGGTTGGGTCGTGCCTTTCTTT. Translating gives CASSLTGQGWVVPFF.

The rearrangement links TRBV2 to TRBJ2-1; 12 bases are a match to TRBD2. The length of the CDR3 is 15 residues. The V gene end was trimmed by 4 bases and the J gene end by 2 bases; junction bases not matched to a gene: 0. Germline lookup yields CDR1 SNHLY and CDR2 FYNNEI. The CDR3 protein is CASSGTSGTYNEQFF. CDR3 DNA: TGTGCCAGCAGTGGGACTAGCGGGACCTACAATGAGCAGTTCTTC.

This rearrangement joins TRBV19 to TRBJ1-6; D is unresolved. Germline V lookup: CDR1 LNHDA, CDR2 SQIVND (reference sequence). The CDR3 runs 13 residues. V gave up 7 bases and J gave up 9 bases, with 13 bases separating them. CDR3 in DNA: TGTGCCAGTATGCGGGCGACGGCTTCACCCCTCCACTTT. This codes for CASMRATASPLHF.

The chain joins TRBV3-1 (or the pseudogene TRBV3-2) to TRBJ1-1; perhaps TRBD1 as D (6 bases). V dropped 4 bases and J dropped 1 base, with 13 bases sitting between them. CDR1 LGHDT and CDR2 YNNKEL come from the germline V gene (reference sequence). This CDR3 contains 15 residues. The CDR3 bases are TGTGCCAGCAGCCTTACGGGGGGGGCGAACACTGAAGCTTTCTTT. It encodes CASSLTGGANTEAFF.